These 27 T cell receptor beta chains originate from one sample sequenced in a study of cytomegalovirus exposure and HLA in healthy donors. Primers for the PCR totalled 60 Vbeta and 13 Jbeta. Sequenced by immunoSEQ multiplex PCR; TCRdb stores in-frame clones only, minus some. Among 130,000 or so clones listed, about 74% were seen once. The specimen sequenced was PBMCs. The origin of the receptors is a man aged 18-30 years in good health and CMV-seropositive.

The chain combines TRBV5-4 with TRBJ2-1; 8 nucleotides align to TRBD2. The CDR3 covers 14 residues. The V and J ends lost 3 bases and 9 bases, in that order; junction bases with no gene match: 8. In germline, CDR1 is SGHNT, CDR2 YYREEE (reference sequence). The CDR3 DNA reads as TGTGCCAGCAGCTCTCTAGGACTAGCTGGTGAGCAGTTCTTC. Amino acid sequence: CASSSLGLAGEQFF.

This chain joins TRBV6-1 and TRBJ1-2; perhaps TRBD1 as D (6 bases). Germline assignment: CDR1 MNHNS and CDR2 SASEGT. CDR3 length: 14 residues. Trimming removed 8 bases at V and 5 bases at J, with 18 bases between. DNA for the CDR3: TGTGCCAGCGGGAGAGACGAGGGGGTTTATGGCTACACCTTC. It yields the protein CASGRDEGVYGYTF.

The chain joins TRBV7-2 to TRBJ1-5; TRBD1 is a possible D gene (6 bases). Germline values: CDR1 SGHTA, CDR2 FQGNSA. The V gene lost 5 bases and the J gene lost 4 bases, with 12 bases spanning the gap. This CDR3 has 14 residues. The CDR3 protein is CASSGGQINQPQHF. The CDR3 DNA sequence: TGTGCCAGCAGCGGCGGACAGATTAATCAGCCCCAGCATTTT.

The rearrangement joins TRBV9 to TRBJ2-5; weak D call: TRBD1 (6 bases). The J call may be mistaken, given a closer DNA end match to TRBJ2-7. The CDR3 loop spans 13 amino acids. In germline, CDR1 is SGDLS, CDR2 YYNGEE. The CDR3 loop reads CASSGTARYEQYF. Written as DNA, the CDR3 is TGTGCCAGCAGCGGGACAGCACGGTACGAGCAGTACTTC.

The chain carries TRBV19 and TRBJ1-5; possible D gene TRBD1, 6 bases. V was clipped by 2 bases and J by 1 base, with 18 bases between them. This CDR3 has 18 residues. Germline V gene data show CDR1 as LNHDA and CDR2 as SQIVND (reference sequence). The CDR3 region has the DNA TGTGCCAGTAGTATAAGGAGGACAGCTGGCCTAAGCAATCAGCCCCAGCATTTT. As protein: CASSIRRTAGLSNQPQHF.

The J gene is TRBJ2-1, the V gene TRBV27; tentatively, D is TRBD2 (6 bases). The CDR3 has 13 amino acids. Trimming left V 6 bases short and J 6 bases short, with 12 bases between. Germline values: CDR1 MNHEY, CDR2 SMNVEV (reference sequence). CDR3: CASRQPGANEQFF. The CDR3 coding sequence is TGTGCCAGCAGACAACCGGGAGCCAATGAGCAGTTCTTC.

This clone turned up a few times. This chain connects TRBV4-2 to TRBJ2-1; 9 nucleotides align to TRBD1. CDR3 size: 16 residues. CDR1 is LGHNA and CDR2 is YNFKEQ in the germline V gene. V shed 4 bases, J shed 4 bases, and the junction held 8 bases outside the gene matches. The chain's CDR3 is CASSPTPGQGYNEQFF. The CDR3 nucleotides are TGTGCCAGCAGCCCAACTCCGGGACAGGGTTACAATGAGCAGTTCTTC.

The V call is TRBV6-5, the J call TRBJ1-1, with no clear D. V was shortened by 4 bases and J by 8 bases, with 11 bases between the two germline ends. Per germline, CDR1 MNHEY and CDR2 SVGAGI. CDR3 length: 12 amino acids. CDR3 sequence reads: CASSSSIREAFF. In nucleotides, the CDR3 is TGTGCCAGCAGTTCATCCATCAGGGAAGCTTTCTTT.

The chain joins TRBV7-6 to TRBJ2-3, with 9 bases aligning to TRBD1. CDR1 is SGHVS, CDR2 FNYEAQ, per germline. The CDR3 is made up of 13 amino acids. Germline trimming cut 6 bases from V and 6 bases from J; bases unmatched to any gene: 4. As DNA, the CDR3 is TGTGCCAGCAGATCCACAGGGGGCGATACGCAGTATTTT. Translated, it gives CASRSTGGDTQYF.

The CDR3 DNA reads as TGTGCCAGCAGCTTCGCAGCGGGGGGAGCGGGAAACATTCAGTACTTC. Its translation is CASSFAAGGAGNIQYF. The chain is built from TRBV5-4 and TRBJ2-4; 9 positions match TRBD2. J gave up 6 bases and V 2 bases, and 9 bases lay outside the gene matches. CDR3 size: 16 residues. In germline, CDR1 is SGHNT, CDR2 YYREEE (reference sequence).

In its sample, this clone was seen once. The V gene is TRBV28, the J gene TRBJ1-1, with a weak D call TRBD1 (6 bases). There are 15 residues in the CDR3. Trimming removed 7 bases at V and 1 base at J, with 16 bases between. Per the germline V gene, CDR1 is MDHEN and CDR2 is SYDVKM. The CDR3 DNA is TGTGCCAGCACCTCCCAGCCAGGGGCGAACACTGAAGCTTTCTTT. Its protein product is CASTSQPGANTEAFF.

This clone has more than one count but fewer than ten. The CDR3 bases are TGTGCCAGCAGTCCGCGGGACAGGCGCCAAGAGACCCAGTACTTC. Translated, it gives CASSPRDRRQETQYF. The chain links TRBV6-5 to TRBJ2-5, with 8 bases fitting TRBD1. J was trimmed by 1 base and V by 5 bases; bases with no gene match: 6. CDR3 length: 15 residues. The germline V gene encodes CDR1 MNHEY and CDR2 SVGAGI.

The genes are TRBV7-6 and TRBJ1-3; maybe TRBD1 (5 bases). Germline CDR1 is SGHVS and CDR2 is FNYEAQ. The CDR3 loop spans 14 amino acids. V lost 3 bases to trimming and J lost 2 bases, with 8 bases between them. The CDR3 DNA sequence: TGTGCCAGCAGCTTGACAGTGACTGGAAACACCATATATTTT. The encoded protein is CASSLTVTGNTIYF.

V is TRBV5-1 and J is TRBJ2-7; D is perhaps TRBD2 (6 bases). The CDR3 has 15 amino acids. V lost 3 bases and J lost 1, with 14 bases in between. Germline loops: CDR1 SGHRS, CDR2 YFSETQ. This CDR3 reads CASSSGSGRSYEQYF. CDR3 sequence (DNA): TGCGCCAGCAGCTCCGGGTCTGGGAGGTCCTACGAGCAGTACTTC.

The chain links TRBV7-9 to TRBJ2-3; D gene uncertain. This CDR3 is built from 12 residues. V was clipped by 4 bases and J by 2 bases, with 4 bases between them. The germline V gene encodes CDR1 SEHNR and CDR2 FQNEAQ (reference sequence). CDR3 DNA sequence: TGTGCCAGCAGCTACAACACAGATACGCAGTATTTT. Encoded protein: CASSYNTDTQYF.

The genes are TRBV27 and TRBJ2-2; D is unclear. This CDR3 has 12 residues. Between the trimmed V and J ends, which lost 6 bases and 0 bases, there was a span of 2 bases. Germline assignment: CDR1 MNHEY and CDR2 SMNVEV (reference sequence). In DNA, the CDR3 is TGTGCCAGCAGCACGAACACCGGGGAGCTGTTTTTT. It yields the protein CASSTNTGELFF.

The DNA for the CDR3 is TGTGCCAGCAGCTTTGGACTAGCGGGAGTGAACACCGGGGAGCTGTTTTTT. Translation gives CASSFGLAGVNTGELFF. V usage is TRBV11-3 and J usage is TRBJ2-2, with 13 nucleotides matching TRBD2. The CDR3 has 17 amino acids. V was clipped by 3 bases and J by 1 base; unmatched bases: 2. Germline V lookup: CDR1 SGHNT, CDR2 YENEEA.

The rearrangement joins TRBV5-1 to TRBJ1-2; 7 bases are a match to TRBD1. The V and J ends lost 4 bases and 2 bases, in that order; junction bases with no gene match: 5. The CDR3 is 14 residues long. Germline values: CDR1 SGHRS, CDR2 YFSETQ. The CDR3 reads CASSGQGQNYGYTF. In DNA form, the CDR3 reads TGCGCCAGCAGCGGGCAGGGACAGAACTATGGCTACACCTTC.

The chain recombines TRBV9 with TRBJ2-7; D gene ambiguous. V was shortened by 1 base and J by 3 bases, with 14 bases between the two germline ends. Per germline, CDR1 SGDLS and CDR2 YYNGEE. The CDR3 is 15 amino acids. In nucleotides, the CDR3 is TGTGCCAGCAGCGTATATGGAGTAGGTAACTACGAGCAGTACTTC. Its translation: CASSVYGVGNYEQYF.

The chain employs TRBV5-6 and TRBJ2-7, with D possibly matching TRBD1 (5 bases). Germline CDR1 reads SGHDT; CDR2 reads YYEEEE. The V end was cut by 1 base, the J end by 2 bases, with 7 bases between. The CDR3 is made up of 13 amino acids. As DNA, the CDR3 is TGTGCCAGCAGCTTGCAGGGTACCTACGAGCAGTACTTC. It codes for CASSLQGTYEQYF.

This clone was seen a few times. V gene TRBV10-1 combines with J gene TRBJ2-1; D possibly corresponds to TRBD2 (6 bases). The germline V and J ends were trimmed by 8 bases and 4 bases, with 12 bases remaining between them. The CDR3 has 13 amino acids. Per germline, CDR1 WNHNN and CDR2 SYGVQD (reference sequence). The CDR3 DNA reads TGCGCCAGCCAGACTAGGGGTTACAATGAGCAGTTCTTC. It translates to CASQTRGYNEQFF.

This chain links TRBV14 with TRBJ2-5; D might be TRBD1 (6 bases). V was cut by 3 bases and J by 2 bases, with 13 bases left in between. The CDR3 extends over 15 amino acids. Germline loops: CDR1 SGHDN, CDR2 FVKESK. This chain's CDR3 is CASSQFRDTQETQYF. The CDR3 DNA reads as TGTGCCAGCAGCCAGTTCCGGGACACGCAAGAGACCCAGTACTTC.

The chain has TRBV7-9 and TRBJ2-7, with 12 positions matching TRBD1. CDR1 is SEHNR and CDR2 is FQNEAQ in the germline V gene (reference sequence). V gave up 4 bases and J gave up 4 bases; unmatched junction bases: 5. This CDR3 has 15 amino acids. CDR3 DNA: TGTGCCAGCAGCTATCCGGGACAGGGGGCTTACGAGCAGTACTTC. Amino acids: CASSYPGQGAYEQYF. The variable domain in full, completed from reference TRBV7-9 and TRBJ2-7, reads DTGVSQNPRHKITKRGQNVTFRCDPISEHNRLYWYRQTLGQGPEFLTYFQNEAQLEKSRLLSDRFSAERPKGSFSTLEIQRTEQGDSAMYLCASSYPGQGAYEQYFGPGTRLTVT.

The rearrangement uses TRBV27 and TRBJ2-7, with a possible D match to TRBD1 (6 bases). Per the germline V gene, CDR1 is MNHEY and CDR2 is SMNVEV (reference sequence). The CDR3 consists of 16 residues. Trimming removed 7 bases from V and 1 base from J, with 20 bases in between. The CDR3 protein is CASTHYRDTRSYEQYF. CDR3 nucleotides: TGTGCCAGCACTCACTATCGGGACACCCGATCCTACGAGCAGTACTTC.

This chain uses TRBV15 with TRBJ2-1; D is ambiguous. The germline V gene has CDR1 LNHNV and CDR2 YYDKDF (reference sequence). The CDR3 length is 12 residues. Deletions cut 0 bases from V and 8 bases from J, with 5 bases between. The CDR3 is CATSRDHYEQFF. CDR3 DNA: TGTGCCACCAGCAGAGATCACTATGAGCAGTTCTTC.

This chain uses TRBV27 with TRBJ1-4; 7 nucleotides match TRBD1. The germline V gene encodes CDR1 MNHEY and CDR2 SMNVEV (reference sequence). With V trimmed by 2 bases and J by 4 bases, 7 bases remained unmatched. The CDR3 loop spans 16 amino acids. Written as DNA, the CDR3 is TGTGCCAGCAGTTTAGGCGTGGCAGGGGGTAATGAAAAACTGTTTTTT. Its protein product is CASSLGVAGGNEKLFF.

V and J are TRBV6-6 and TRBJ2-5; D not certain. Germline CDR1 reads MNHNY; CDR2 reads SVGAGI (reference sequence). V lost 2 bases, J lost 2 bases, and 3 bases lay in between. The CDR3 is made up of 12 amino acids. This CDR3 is CASSYPQETQYF. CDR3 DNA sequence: TGTGCCAGCAGTTACCCGCAAGAGACCCAGTACTTC.